The T cell receptor (beta chain) described here comes from a study of blood T cell repertoires in COVID-19. Study-level information: Material from acute and convalescent COVID-19 was sourced from the United States, Italy and Spain.

In the original workflow: Amplification of reference gene primers was used by the study to estimate nucleated cell counts. The method was immunoSEQ multiplex PCR; TCRdb's version includes in-frame clones alone and lacks a portion of them. V, J and clone size are those of that table, while D and trimming were read from the DNA. Of some 100,000 clones in the sample, approximately 80% are singletons; the top ten hold 2.5% to 3%. Deletions cut 4 bases from V and 3 bases from J, with 14 bases between. This CDR3 spans 15 amino acids. Per the germline V gene, CDR1 is SGHDT and CDR2 is YYEEEE. Sequenced material: peripheral blood. The receptor was isolated from a man aged 50 to 60 with acute or convalescent COVID-19. The chain has TRBV5-6 and TRBJ1-5, with D possibly matching TRBD1 (5 bases). The CDR3 spells CASSLRQSPNQPQHF. Written as DNA, the CDR3 is TGTGCCAGCAGCCTGAGACAGAGCCCCAATCAGCCCCAGCATTTT.